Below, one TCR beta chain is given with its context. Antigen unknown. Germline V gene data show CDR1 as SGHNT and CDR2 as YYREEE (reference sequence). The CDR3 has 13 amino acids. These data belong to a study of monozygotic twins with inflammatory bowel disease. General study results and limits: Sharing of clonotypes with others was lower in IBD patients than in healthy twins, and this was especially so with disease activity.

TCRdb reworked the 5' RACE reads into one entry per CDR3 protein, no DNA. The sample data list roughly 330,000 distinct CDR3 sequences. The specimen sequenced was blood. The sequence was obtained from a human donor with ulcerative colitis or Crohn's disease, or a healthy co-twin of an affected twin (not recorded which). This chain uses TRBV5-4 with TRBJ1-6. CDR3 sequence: CASASRGNSPLHF. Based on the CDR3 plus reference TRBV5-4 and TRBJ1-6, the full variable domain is ETGVTQSPTHLIKTRGQQVTLRCSSQSGHNTVSWYQQALGQGPQFIFQYYREEENGRGNFPPRFSGLQFPNYSSELNVNALELDDSALYLCASASRGNSPLHFGNGTRLTVT.